What follows are 15 T cell receptor beta chains derived from one specimen sequenced in a study of regulatory T cells in long-lasting Graves disease. Time point here: newly diagnosed GD, antithyroid drugs for less than 3 months. PBMCs provided the RNA from which the TCR library was made. The TCR beta library used iRepertoire HTBI primers with Arm-PCR amplification of CDR3. A single record per CDR3 protein comes from TCRdb applying MiXCR to the multiplex PCR reads. The sample consists of about 440,000 distinct CDR3 sequences, about 15% of them appearing once. These data also featured in a second study, about T cells in Graves' hyperthyroidism and ophthalmopathy.

The starting material was peripheral blood mononuclear cells (PBMCs), obtained at new diagnosis, from a patient treated with antithyroid drugs. Receptor source: a woman under 30 with Graves disease.

This clonotype appeared many times. This chain joins TRBV7-9 and TRBJ2-5, with 11 bases matching TRBD2. There are 15 residues in the CDR3. The J segment lost 2 bases and the V segment lost 5 bases, leaving 4 bases of the junction unmatched. Germline lookup yields CDR1 SEHNR and CDR2 FQNEAQ (reference sequence). Here the CDR3 reads CASSRGTSGQETQYF. The CDR3, as DNA: TGTGCCAGCAGCCGCGGGACTAGCGGACAAGAGACCCAGTACTTC.

The chain employs TRBV5-1 and TRBJ2-6; TRBD1 is a possible D gene (5 bases). The V gene lost 3 bases and the J gene lost 2 bases, with 12 bases spanning the gap. This CDR3 region has 16 residues. Germline CDR1 and CDR2: SGHRS and YFSETQ. The CDR3 nucleotides are TGCGCCAGCAGCTCCGCGCCAGGGACTGGGGCCAACGTCCTGACTTTC. This encodes CASSSAPGTGANVLTF.

The table lists this clonotype with many counts. V gene TRBV7-2 combines with J gene TRBJ2-5, with 9 bases identical to TRBD2. V shed 3 bases, J shed 5 bases, and the junction held 10 bases outside the gene matches. Germline loops: CDR1 SGHTA, CDR2 FQGNSA. This CDR3 is 16 amino acids long. This chain's CDR3 is CASSFSIGLAMETQYF. The CDR3 DNA sequence: TGTGCCAGCAGCTTCTCGATAGGACTAGCGATGGAGACCCAGTACTTC.

This clonotype was seen just once. The J gene is TRBJ2-3, the V gene TRBV20-1; D is unresolved. The CDR3 totals 13 residues. Trimming left V 4 bases short and J 1 base short, with 9 bases between. Germline CDR1 DFQATT, CDR2 SNEGSKA (reference sequence). The CDR3 loop is CSAIGWGTDTQYF. The CDR3 region has the DNA TGCAGTGCTATCGGTTGGGGCACAGATACGCAGTATTTT.

This clonotype turned up a few times. The rearrangement uses TRBV24-1 and TRBJ2-3; 13 bases are shared with TRBD2. This CDR3 contains 18 residues. V shed 4 bases and J 2 bases; nucleotides not matched to a gene: 8. Per the germline V gene, CDR1 is KGHDR and CDR2 is SFDVKD. The CDR3 nucleotides are TGTGCCACCAGTGACCAGGGACTAGCGGGGCTATCCACAGATACGCAGTATTTT. Encoded protein: CATSDQGLAGLSTDTQYF.

CDR3 loop: CASSFRDPRNYEQYF. The CDR3 bases are TGTGCCAGCAGTTTCCGGGACCCTCGCAACTACGAGCAGTACTTC. V usage is TRBV12-3 or TRBV12-4 and J usage is TRBJ2-7; D may be TRBD1 or TRBD2 (5 bases each). This CDR3 has 15 residues. Trimming took off 3 bases at V and 3 bases at J, with 15 bases between the two ends.

As concerns this clonotype: A much more abundant neighbour one base away suggests this may be a read error. This chain joins TRBV3-1 and TRBJ2-7, with D possibly matching TRBD2 (6 bases). V lost 1 base, J lost 7 bases, and 17 bases lay in between. The CDR3 totals 15 residues. CDR1 LGHDT and CDR2 YNNKEL come from the germline V gene (reference sequence). CDR3 protein: CASSQAGVSYNEQYF. The CDR3 bases are TGTGCCAGCAGCCAAGCGGGAGTCTCATACAATGAGCAGTACTTC.

This clonotype was seen repeatedly, ten times or more. V usage is TRBV29-1 and J usage is TRBJ2-5; TRBD1 matches 7 bases. Germline CDR1 reads SQVTM; CDR2 reads ANQGSEA. After removal of 7 bases from V and 4 bases from J, the junction contained 6 bases not matched to a gene. The CDR3 length is 12 residues. Here the CDR3 DNA reads TGCAGCGCCCGGACAGGAGGAGAGACCCAGTACTTC. This translates into CSARTGGETQYF.

The chain joins TRBV30 to TRBJ2-7, with TRBD2 matching 10 bases. This CDR3 is 14 amino acids long. Germline CDR1 is GTSNPN and CDR2 is SVGIG (reference sequence). After removal of 0 bases from V and 4 bases from J, the junction contained 3 bases not matched to a gene. CDR3 DNA: TGTGCCTGGAGTGTGGCTAGCGGGAGATACGAGCAGTACTTC. Translation gives CAWSVASGRYEQYF. The whole variable domain, filled in from reference TRBV30 and TRBJ2-7, reads SQTIHQWPATLVQPVGSPLSLECTVEGTSNPNLYWYRQAAGRGLQLLFYSVGIGQISSEVPQNLSASRPQDRQFILSSKKLLLSDSGFYLCAWSVASGRYEQYFGPGTRLTVT.

The chain joins TRBV7-3 to TRBJ1-1; D gene unclear. V lost 9 bases and J 7 bases, leaving 9 bases between the germline ends. This CDR3 has 10 amino acids. Germline V gene lookup returns CDR1 SGHTA and CDR2 FQGTGA. The CDR3: CASTDNEAFF. CDR3 sequence (DNA): TGTGCCAGTACAGATAATGAAGCTTTCTTT. The variable domain in full, with the rest retrieved from reference TRBV7-3 and TRBJ1-1, is GAGVSQTPSNKVTEKGKYVELRCDPISGHTALYWYRQSLGQGPEFLIYFQGTGAADDSGLPNDRFFAVRPEGSVSTLKIQRTERGDSAVYLCASTDNEAFFGQGTRLTVV.

As regards this clonotype: This sequence may be a read error, since a much larger clone differs from it by one base. DNA for the CDR3: TGTGCCAGCAGCTTAGTCGGAAGTCCTCGTTACAGTGAGCAGTTCTTC. Residues: CASSLVGSPRYSEQFF. The chain is built from TRBV11-2 and TRBJ2-1; D not certain. Germline V gene sequence: CDR1 SGHAT, CDR2 FQNNGV. This CDR3 region has 16 residues.

This chain uses TRBV27 with TRBJ1-5; no clear D. The CDR3 sequence is 15 residues long. Looked up from germline, CDR1 is MNHEY and CDR2 is SMNVEV (reference sequence). Trimming removed 4 bases at V and 7 bases at J, with 17 bases between. DNA of the CDR3: TGTGCCAGCAGTTACAGCCAGCCAGGAGGGCAGCCCCAGCATTTT. Its protein is CASSYSQPGGQPQHF.

The V and J genes are TRBV11-2 and TRBJ1-1, with D uncertain. CDR1 and CDR2 (germline): SGHAT, FQNNGV. The CDR3 length is 13 residues. The V gene lost 5 bases and the J gene lost 11 bases, with 18 bases spanning the gap. The CDR3 reads CASSQILGSGAFF. The CDR3 DNA follows: TGTGCCAGCAGCCAAATCTTGGGGTCGGGGGCTTTCTTT.

Ten or more counts support this clonotype. This chain joins TRBV24-1 and TRBJ2-4, with D tentatively TRBD1 (6 bases). Germline V gene lookup returns CDR1 KGHDR and CDR2 SFDVKD. The CDR3 length is 16 residues. The ends were cut back, 3 bases at V and 6 bases at J, with 17 bases in the middle. The CDR3 region has the DNA TGTGCCACCAGTGATCCCGCCCAGGGGTCGGGAAACATTCAGTACTTC. This translates into CATSDPAQGSGNIQYF.

There are a few counts of this clonotype. The chain combines TRBV4-3 with TRBJ2-7; TRBD2 aligns across 7 bases. Germline CDR1 reads LGHNA; CDR2 reads YSLEER. The trim removed 3 bases at V and 0 bases at J, leaving 8 bases unmatched. The CDR3 is 16 residues long. The CDR3 DNA follows: TGCGCCAGCAGCCAGACCGCGGGAGAGCTCTCCTACGAGCAGTACTTC. As protein: CASSQTAGELSYEQYF.